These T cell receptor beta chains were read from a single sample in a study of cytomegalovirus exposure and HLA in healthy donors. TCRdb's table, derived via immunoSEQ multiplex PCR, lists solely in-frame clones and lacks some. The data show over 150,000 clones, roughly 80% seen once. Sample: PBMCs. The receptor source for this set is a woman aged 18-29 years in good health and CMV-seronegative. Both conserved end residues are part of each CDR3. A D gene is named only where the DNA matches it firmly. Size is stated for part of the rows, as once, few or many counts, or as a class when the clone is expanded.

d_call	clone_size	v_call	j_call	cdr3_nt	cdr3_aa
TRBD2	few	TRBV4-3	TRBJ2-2	TGCGCCAGCAGCCAAGATCCGGCTAGCGGGAGGTCCGGGGAGCTGTTTTTT	CASSQDPASGRSGELFF
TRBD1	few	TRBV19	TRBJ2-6	TGTGCCAGTAGTAAGGGAGGGACAGGGGGCAGGTCTGGGGCCAACGTCCTGACTTTC	CASSKGGTGGRSGANVLTF
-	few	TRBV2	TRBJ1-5	TGTGCCAGCAGTGAAATAACAGGGAGCAATCAGCCCCAGCATTTT	CASSEITGSNQPQHF
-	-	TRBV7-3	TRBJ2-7	TGTGCCAGCAGCTTAACGATGGGGAGCTACGAGCAGTACTTC	CASSLTMGSYEQYF
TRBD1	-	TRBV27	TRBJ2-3	TGTGCCAGCAGGCGAATCGGACAGGGGGCCGGAGATACGCAGTATTTT	CASRRIGQGAGDTQYF
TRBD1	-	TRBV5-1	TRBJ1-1	TGCGCCAGCAGCCCAACCGGGACAGGGGAAGCTTTCTTT	CASSPTGTGEAFF
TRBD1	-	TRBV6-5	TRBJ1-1	TGTGCCAGCAGTTTCCGACAGGGTGGCACTGAAGCTTTCTTT	CASSFRQGGTEAFF
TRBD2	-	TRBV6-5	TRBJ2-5	TGTGCCAGCAGTTACTCGTGGACTAGTGAGGAGACCCAGTACTTC	CASSYSWTSEETQYF
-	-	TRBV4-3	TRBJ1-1	TGCGCCAGCAGCCGCAGTTTGGACACTGAAGCTTTCTTT	CASSRSLDTEAFF
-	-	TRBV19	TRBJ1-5	TGTGCCAGTACTTACCGACAGACTAGCAATCAGCCCCAGCATTTT	CASTYRQTSNQPQHF
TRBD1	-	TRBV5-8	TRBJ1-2	TGTGCCAGCAGGGGACAGGGGGCGGATGGCTACACCTTC	CASRGQGADGYTF
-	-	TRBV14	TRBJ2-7	TGTGCCAGCAGCCCAGGCTACGAGCAGTACTTC	CASSPGYEQYF
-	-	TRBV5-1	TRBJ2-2	TGCGCCAGCAGCTTGGAACTACTTACCGGGGAGCTGTTTTTT	CASSLELLTGELFF
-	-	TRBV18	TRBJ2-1	TGTGCCAGCTCACCACCGTCAGGACACAGCCTTAATGAGCAGTTCTTC	CASSPPSGHSLNEQFF
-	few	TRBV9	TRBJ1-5	TGTGCCAGCAGCGTAGGGGAGGGTGGGTCACAGCCCCAGCATTTT	CASSVGEGGSQPQHF
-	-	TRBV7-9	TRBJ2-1	TGTGCCAGCAGGCTGGCTGACAGGACCCTAATTGGACAGTTCTTC	CASRLADRTLIGQFF
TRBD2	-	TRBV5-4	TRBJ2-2	TGTGCCAGCAGCTCAAGCGGGAGTAGTACCGGGGAGCTGTTTTTT	CASSSSGSSTGELFF
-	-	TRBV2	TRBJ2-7	TGTGCCAGCAGGGGGACTGTTACCTACGAGCAGTACTTC	CASRGTVTYEQYF
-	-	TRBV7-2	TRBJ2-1	TGTGCCAGCAGCACCGAGCGTCGGGACAACAATAAGCAGTTCTTC	CASSTERRDNNKQFF
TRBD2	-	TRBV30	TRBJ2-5	TGTGCCTGGAGTGTTGGGAGAGCGGGAGGTGTTGGAGAGACCCAGTACTTC	CAWSVGRAGGVGETQYF
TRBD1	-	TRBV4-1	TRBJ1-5	TGCGCCAGCAGCCAAGTAGAGAGGACAGGGGTCAAGCCCCAGCATTTT	CASSQVERTGVKPQHF
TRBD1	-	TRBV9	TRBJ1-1	TGTGCCAGCAGTGCACAGGGGGCGACTCCTGAAGCTTTCTTT	CASSAQGATPEAFF
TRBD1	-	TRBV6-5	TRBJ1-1	TGTGCCAGCACCATAGACAGGGTCGGGACTGAAGCTTTCTTT	CASTIDRVGTEAFF
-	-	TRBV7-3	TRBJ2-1	TGTGCCGGTAAAAAACAGGGAGACAATGAGCAGTTCTTC	CAGKKQGDNEQFF
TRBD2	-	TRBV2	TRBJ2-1	TGTGCCAGCGGATACGGGGGGCTAGCGGGGCTAGAGAATGAGCAGTTCTTC	CASGYGGLAGLENEQFF
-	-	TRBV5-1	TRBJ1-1	TGCGCCAGCAGCTTGGGCGTTTGGGAGGGGCTCGGTGAAGCTTTCTTT	CASSLGVWEGLGEAFF
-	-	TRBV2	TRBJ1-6	TGTGCCAGCAGACTCGAAGGGGTAGAATCACCCCTCCACTTT	CASRLEGVESPLHF
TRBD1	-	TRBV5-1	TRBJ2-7	TGCGCCAGCACCGGACAGGGCTTAAGCTCCTACGAGCAGTACTTC	CASTGQGLSSYEQYF